Reported below is one T cell receptor beta chain. The antigen is undetermined. The CDR3 loop spans 14 amino acids. CDR1 is LGHNA and CDR2 is YSLEER in the germline V gene. The V gene lost 4 bases and the J gene lost 3 bases, with 10 bases spanning the gap. These data originate in a study of T cell responses to AZD1222 COVID-19 vaccine. Study-wide points: It should be noted that donors were predominantly white British and more often female, and clonal diversity was possibly underestimated.

Method: immunoSEQ multiplex PCR; TCRdb's copy keeps in-frame clones and lacks some. The repertoire consists of 100,000 to 130,000 clones, with around nine tenths occurring once and the leading ten covering about 6.8%. This TCR was recovered from an adult who received the AZD1222 COVID-19 vaccine. This material consisted of peripheral blood, taken 28 days after the second AZD1222 dose. The gene calls are TRBV4-3 and TRBJ1-3; D uncertain. CDR3 sequence (DNA): TGCGCCAGCAGCCGTGAAGGGTATGGAAACACCATATATTTT. This gives the protein CASSREGYGNTIYF.